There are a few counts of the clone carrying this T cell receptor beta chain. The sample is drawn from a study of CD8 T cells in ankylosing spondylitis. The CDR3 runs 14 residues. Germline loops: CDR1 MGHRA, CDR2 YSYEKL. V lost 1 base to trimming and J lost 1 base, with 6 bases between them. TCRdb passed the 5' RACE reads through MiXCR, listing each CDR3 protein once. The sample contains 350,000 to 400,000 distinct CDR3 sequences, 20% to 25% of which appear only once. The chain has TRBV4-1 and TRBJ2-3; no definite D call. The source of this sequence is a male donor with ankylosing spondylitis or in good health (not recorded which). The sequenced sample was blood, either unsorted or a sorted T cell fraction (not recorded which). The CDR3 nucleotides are TGCGCCAGCAGCCAAGGGCCTGGCACAGATACGCAGTATTTT. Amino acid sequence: CASSQGPGTDTQYF.